One and the same sample provided the 26 T cell receptor beta chains below, sequenced in a study of Graves' ophthalmopathy and Graves' hyperthyroidism. Using RNA transcripts, the TCR beta CDR3 regions were amplified. After a first-round RT-PCR with HTBI primers, a second-round multiplex PCR was run. TCRdb re-analysed the multiplex PCR reads in MiXCR, keeping a single row per CDR3 protein. Seen here are roughly 700,000 distinct CDR3 sequences, approximately 40% observed once, and the top ten hold approximately 43%. The specimen was peripheral blood. Receptors originate from an adult man with Graves' ophthalmopathy.

V usage is TRBV5-1 and J usage is TRBJ2-2, with 12 bases matching TRBD2. The CDR3 spans 23 residues. Germline CDR1 reads SGHRS; CDR2 reads YFSETQ. V was clipped by 0 bases and J by 0 bases; unmatched bases: 18. The CDR3 bases are TGCGCCAGCAGCTTGGGTGAGCTGACCCTAGCGGGAGGGTCAACTCCGAACACCGGGGAGCTGTTTTTT. It codes for CASSLGELTLAGGSTPNTGELFF.

This clonotype appeared many times. The chain is built from TRBV29-1 and TRBJ1-5; 9 nucleotides match TRBD1. The ends lost 4 bases at V and 1 base at J; junction bases unmatched: 5. Germline assignment: CDR1 SQVTM and CDR2 ANQGSEA. The CDR3 is 15 amino acids. CDR3: CSVVTGGQSNQPQHF. Here the CDR3 DNA reads TGCAGCGTTGTCACAGGGGGCCAAAGCAATCAGCCCCAGCATTTT.

The chain couples TRBV7-2 to TRBJ2-7, with a tentative D call TRBD1 (5 bases). V shed 5 bases and J shed 6 bases, with 17 bases lying between them. The CDR3 is made up of 14 amino acids. Germline V CDR1 and CDR2: SGHTA, FQGNSA. Here the CDR3 reads CASSQAGSRGEQYF. The CDR3 nucleotides read TGTGCCAGCAGCCAAGCCGGCTCTAGGGGCGAGCAGTACTTC.

This clonotype was seen at least ten times. The V and J genes are TRBV24-1 and TRBJ1-5, with D perhaps TRBD1 (5 bases). The germline V gene has CDR1 KGHDR and CDR2 SFDVKD. CDR3 length equals 13 residues. V lost 6 bases and J lost 7, with 12 bases in between. CDR3 nucleotide sequence: TGTGCCACCAGTCAACAGGCTTCCCAGCCCCAGCATTTT. It is translated as CATSQQASQPQHF.

As for this clonotype: This may stem from a read error, because a much larger clone lies one nucleotide away. V is TRBV29-1 and J is TRBJ2-5, with TRBD1 identical over 7 bases. The CDR3 is 13 residues long. Germline CDR1 reads SQVTM; CDR2 reads ANQGSEA. The trim removed 7 bases at V and 6 bases at J, leaving 11 bases unmatched. The CDR3 sequence: CSADGTAAKTQYF. The CDR3 bases are TGCAGCGCCGATGGGACAGCGGCGAAGACCCAGTACTTC.

The genes are TRBV11-1 and TRBJ1-1; D perhaps matches TRBD1 (6 bases). Trimming stripped 11 bases from V and 2 bases from J, with 15 bases between. The CDR3 has 13 residues. From germline, CDR1 is SGHAT and CDR2 FQDESV (reference sequence). Here the CDR3 reads CAWRGTYNTEAFF. DNA for the CDR3: TGTGCCTGGAGGGGGACCTACAACACTGAAGCTTTCTTT.

Notes on this clonotype: A junction boundary mismatches the germline segment, possibly from a read error. V gene TRBV9 combines with J gene TRBJ2-2, with TRBD2 matching 7 bases. Germline CDR1 and CDR2: SGDLS and YYNGEE. CDR3 size: 12 residues. The CDR3: CASSVGSGGLFF. The CDR3 nucleotides read TGTGCCAGCAGCGTAGGTTCGGGGGGGCTGTTTTTT.

In the case of this clonotype: A much bigger clone sits one base away, suggesting this may be a read error. The chain couples TRBV29-1 to TRBJ2-7; D is unresolved. This CDR3 spans 14 amino acids. V dropped 4 bases and J dropped 0 bases, with 13 bases sitting between them. In germline, CDR1 is SQVTM, CDR2 ANQGSEA. Written as DNA, the CDR3 is TGCAGCGTTGGTAACGGAGCGAGCTCCTACGAGCAGTACTTC. Translation: CSVGNGASSYEQYF.

This clonotype was seen many times. The chain employs TRBV10-3 and TRBJ1-2; 7 bases line up with TRBD1. Germline assignment: CDR1 ENHRY and CDR2 SYGVKD. After removal of 3 bases from V and 4 bases from J, the junction contained 5 bases not matched to a gene. CDR3 length: 14 residues. DNA of the CDR3: TGTGCCATCAGTGATCCGGGACAGCCCTATGGCTACACCTTC. This gives the protein CAISDPGQPYGYTF.

This rearrangement joins TRBV19 to TRBJ2-2; TRBD1 might be the D (5 bases). V lost 6 bases, J lost 4 bases, and 15 bases lay in between. The CDR3 is 15 residues long. Germline V lookup: CDR1 LNHDA, CDR2 SQIVND (reference sequence). The DNA of the CDR3 is TGTGCCAGTAGCGCAGGGCAGCCGAGCACCGGGGAGCTGTTTTTT. Translating gives CASSAGQPSTGELFF.

About this clonotype: A read error may produce the germline difference seen at one junction end. This chain uses TRBV7-6 with TRBJ1-3; 9 positions match TRBD1. The germline V gene has CDR1 SGHVS and CDR2 FNYEAQ. The CDR3 contains 15 residues. CDR3 sequence reads: CTSREQGASGNTIYF. CDR3 bases: TGTACCAGCAGAGAACAGGGGGCGTCTGGAAACACCATATATTTT.

The chain employs TRBV10-3 and TRBJ2-7; TRBD1 might be the D (7 bases). In germline, CDR1 is ENHRY, CDR2 SYGVKD. This CDR3 has 16 amino acids. Trimming cost V 10 bases and J 1 base, with 23 bases left between them. The CDR3 nucleotides are TGTGCCAGCAGGATCCGGAGGGGACAGCGATCCTACGAGCAGTACTTC. Translation gives CASRIRRGQRSYEQYF.

The genes are TRBV7-3 and TRBJ1-5; D uncertain. The germline V gene has CDR1 SGHTA and CDR2 FQGTGA. The CDR3 consists of 15 residues. The V and J ends lost 3 bases and 0 bases respectively, with 9 bases between them. This chain's CDR3 is CASSLETYSNQPQHF. CDR3 DNA sequence: TGTGCCAGCAGCTTGGAAACTTATAGCAATCAGCCCCAGCATTTT.

The V gene is TRBV2, the J gene TRBJ1-2, with D possibly being TRBD1 (6 bases). This CDR3 comprises 12 residues. V was trimmed by 2 bases and J by 8 bases, leaving 9 bases between them. The germline V gene has CDR1 SNHLY and CDR2 FYNNEI. CDR3 nucleotides: TGTGCCAGCAGTGAATGGGGGCGCGGCTACACCTTC. This sequence encodes CASSEWGRGYTF. The whole variable domain, filled in from reference TRBV2 and TRBJ1-2, reads EPEVTQTPSHQVTQMGQEVILRCVPISNHLYFYWYRQILGQKVEFLVSFYNNEISEKSEIFDDQFSVERPDGSNFTLKIRSTKLEDSAMYFCASSEWGRGYTFGSGTRLTVV.

Ten or more counts support this clonotype. The chain is built from TRBV29-1 and TRBJ2-7; D is ambiguous. V was clipped by 4 bases and J by 3 bases, with 10 bases between them. The CDR3 is made up of 12 amino acids. From germline, CDR1 is SQVTM and CDR2 ANQGSEA. The CDR3, as DNA: TGCAGCGTTGTCGGGTCATACTACGAGCAGTACTTC. Its translation: CSVVGSYYEQYF.

This clonotype occurred many times. J is TRBJ1-4 and V is TRBV7-8; 8 positions agree with TRBD1. There are 13 residues in the CDR3. Germline CDR1 SGHVS, CDR2 FQNEAQ. With 5 bases clipped from V and 8 bases from J, the junction kept 4 bases outside the gene matches. CDR3 nucleotides: TGTGCCAGCAGCCGGGACAGGCAGGAAAAACTGTTTTTT. Translation: CASSRDRQEKLFF.

This clonotype has more than one count but fewer than ten. This chain links TRBV5-5 with TRBJ1-2, with D possibly TRBD1 on 6 matching bases. The CDR3 totals 14 residues. The germline CDR1 and CDR2 sequences are SGHKS and YYEKEE (reference sequence). The V end lost 4 bases, the J end lost 3 bases, and 13 bases lay between the germline ends. CDR3 loop: CASSPRQAHYGYTF. The CDR3 DNA reads TGTGCCAGCAGCCCCCGACAGGCCCACTATGGCTACACCTTC.

This clonotype was seen repeatedly, ten times or more. V gene TRBV15 combines with J gene TRBJ1-2, with D possibly TRBD1 on 5 matching bases. Germline lookup yields CDR1 LNHNV and CDR2 YYDKDF (reference sequence). Trimming took off 3 bases at V and 4 bases at J, with 24 bases between the two ends. This CDR3 contains 18 residues. The CDR3 coding sequence is TGTGCCACCAGCAGCCCGGGCGATCAAGGGGCAGGGCTCTATGGCTACACCTTC. It codes for CATSSPGDQGAGLYGYTF.

The rearrangement links TRBV9 to TRBJ2-7, with TRBD1 matching over 7 bases. Germline values: CDR1 SGDLS, CDR2 YYNGEE. The CDR3 sequence is 12 residues long. The trim removed 8 bases at V and 3 bases at J, leaving 5 bases unmatched. The CDR3 DNA follows: TGTGCCAGTGGACAGGCCTACTACGAGCAGTACTTC. As protein: CASGQAYYEQYF.

J is TRBJ1-2 and V is TRBV12-3 or TRBV12-4, with D possibly matching TRBD1 (5 bases). V gave up 8 bases and J gave up 2 bases, with 15 bases separating them. The CDR3 spans 14 residues. The CDR3 DNA is TGTGCCAGCTCACCTAGCCGGGACAACTATGGCTACACCTTC. Protein product: CASSPSRDNYGYTF.

This clonotype was counted a few times. The CDR3 protein is CASSYLQGQGGYEQYF. CDR3 in DNA: TGTGCCAGCAGTTACTTGCAAGGACAGGGCGGCTACGAGCAGTACTTC. This chain links TRBV6-6 with TRBJ2-7, with 8 bases lining up with TRBD1. The CDR3 runs to 16 residues. Germline loops: CDR1 MNHNY, CDR2 SVGAGI (reference sequence). V trimming: 1 base; J trimming: 3 bases; junction bases outside the gene matches: 8.

This chain uses TRBV6-2 or TRBV6-3 with TRBJ1-4, with D possibly TRBD1 on 6 matching bases. Germline CDR1 and CDR2: MNHEY and SVGEGT. V was pared by 7 bases and J by 5 bases, with 11 bases between. The CDR3 runs to 13 residues. DNA for the CDR3: TGTGCCAGCAAAACAACAGGGAATGAAAAACTGTTTTTT. Translating gives CASKTTGNEKLFF.

This clonotype showed up many times. DNA of the CDR3: TGCAGTGCTAGGGACCTGGGAGCCCTCCACTTT. It codes for CSARDLGALHF. The chain couples TRBV20-1 to TRBJ1-6; D not resolved. V lost 3 bases and J lost 14, with 11 bases in between. The CDR3 contains 11 residues. In germline, CDR1 is DFQATT, CDR2 SNEGSKA (reference sequence).

The chain uses TRBV7-9 and TRBJ2-5, with 7 bases matching TRBD2. V shed 3 bases, J shed 0 bases, and the junction held 7 bases outside the gene matches. Germline V gene lookup returns CDR1 SEHNR and CDR2 FQNEAQ (reference sequence). This CDR3 region has 16 residues. The CDR3 is CASSFRGTKYQETQYF. CDR3 coding DNA: TGTGCCAGCAGCTTCCGCGGGACTAAGTACCAAGAGACCCAGTACTTC.

This clonotype appeared a few times. The chain is built from TRBV7-9 and TRBJ1-1; the D is unclear. The CDR3 is made up of 13 amino acids. Trimming removed 5 bases at V and 7 bases at J, with 14 bases between. CDR1 and CDR2 (germline): SEHNR, FQNEAQ (reference sequence). This CDR3 is CASSPHSGSEAFF. For the CDR3, the DNA is TGTGCCAGCAGCCCCCACTCTGGAAGTGAAGCTTTCTTT.

V and J are TRBV14 and TRBJ2-7; TRBD2 matches 7 bases. The V and J ends lost 1 base and 3 bases, in that order; junction bases with no gene match: 12. In germline, CDR1 is SGHDN, CDR2 FVKESK. This CDR3 contains 17 residues. This CDR3 is CASSQGSGFGGYYEQYF. In DNA form, the CDR3 reads TGTGCCAGCAGCCAAGGGAGTGGGTTCGGGGGGTACTACGAGCAGTACTTC.